This T cell receptor beta chain was identified during a study of T cell responses to AZD1222 COVID-19 vaccine. About the study: Second-dose groups at about 4 or about 12 weeks were pooled. General study findings and limits: The number of AZD1222 recipients seropositive at baseline was only five to seven. White British donors predominated, females outnumbered males, and clonal diversity was possibly underestimated.

Libraries were prepared by immunoSEQ multiplex PCR; TCRdb keeps only in-frame clonotypes and omits some of them. The profile covers around 60,000 clones, with around nine tenths appearing a single time and around 4.9% taken by the ten largest. Trimming shortened V by 0 bases and J by 3 bases, and 2 bases separated the two germline ends. The V gene's germline CDR1 is SGHRS and CDR2 YFSETQ. CDR3 length: 12 amino acids. On this clone: The antigen remains undetermined.

The starting material was peripheral blood, obtained on day 0 of AZD1222 vaccination. The chain recombines TRBV5-1 with TRBJ2-3; D is undetermined. This clonotype originated in an adult in good health. For the CDR3, the DNA is TGCGCCAGCAGCTTGGTAACAGATACGCAGTATTTT. This sequence encodes CASSLVTDTQYF.